This entry lists 14 T cell receptor beta chains sequenced from one sample in a study of blood T cell repertoires in COVID-19. The data were produced by immunoSEQ multiplex PCR, yet TCRdb's version contains in-frame clones alone and is incomplete. The profile shows approximately 280,000 clones, over 75% of them singletons. Sequencing was performed on peripheral blood. The receptors stem from a woman aged 25 to 39 with COVID-19, enrolled during active disease.

The chain employs TRBV29-1 and TRBJ2-1; no reliable D call. This CDR3 region has 12 residues. The germline V gene has CDR1 SQVTM and CDR2 ANQGSEA. Trimming cost V 7 bases and J 5 bases, with 12 bases left between them. Here the CDR3 reads CSAEESDNEQFF. CDR3 DNA sequence: TGCAGCGCCGAGGAATCAGACAATGAGCAGTTCTTC.

V and J are TRBV10-2 and TRBJ1-5; no firm D call. In germline, CDR1 is WSHSY, CDR2 SAAADI. This CDR3 is built from 15 residues. Trimming removed 1 base at V and 7 bases at J, with 14 bases between. The CDR3 region is CASSEYGRVKQPQHF. The CDR3 DNA reads as TGCGCCAGCAGTGAGTACGGGAGGGTCAAACAGCCCCAGCATTTT.

This rearrangement joins TRBV9 to TRBJ2-5; D is perhaps TRBD2 (5 bases). The V end lost 1 base, the J end lost 5 bases, and 12 bases lay between the germline ends. The germline gives CDR1 SGDLS, CDR2 YYNGEE. This CDR3 comprises 14 residues. For the CDR3, the DNA is TGTGCCAGCAGCGTATCCCAGTGGAGGGAGACCCAGTACTTC. Amino acid sequence: CASSVSQWRETQYF.

This chain links TRBV19 with TRBJ1-3, with a weak D call TRBD1 (6 bases). Germline V CDR1 and CDR2: LNHDA, SQIVND (reference sequence). Between the trimmed V and J ends, which lost 2 bases and 2 bases, there was a span of 10 bases. The CDR3 runs to 15 residues. The CDR3 bases are TGTGCCAGTAGTATATTCGGGACACCTGGAAACACCATATATTTT. Protein: CASSIFGTPGNTIYF.

The genes are TRBV19 and TRBJ1-6; perhaps TRBD1 as D (6 bases). Trimming shortened V by 5 bases and J by 4 bases, and 6 bases separated the two germline ends. CDR3 length equals 13 residues. Germline values: CDR1 LNHDA, CDR2 SQIVND (reference sequence). The CDR3: CASSGTYNSPLHF. CDR3 bases: TGTGCCAGTAGTGGGACATATAATTCACCCCTCCACTTT.

The chain couples TRBV10-1 to TRBJ1-5; the D is unclear. CDR1 WNHNN and CDR2 SYGVQD come from the germline V gene (reference sequence). The CDR3 is 15 amino acids. V gave up 6 bases and J gave up 4 bases, with 16 bases separating them. CDR3 in amino acids: CASRGSAPLNQPQHF. The CDR3, as DNA: TGCGCCAGCAGGGGGAGCGCTCCCCTAAATCAGCCCCAGCATTTT.

The chain couples TRBV30 to TRBJ1-1, with 10 nucleotides matching TRBD1. Germline V lookup: CDR1 GTSNPN, CDR2 SVGIG (reference sequence). The CDR3 totals 16 residues. The V segment lost 3 bases and the J segment 1 base; nucleotides outside the gene matches: 8. CDR3 residues: CAWSPPGQGKNTEAFF. DNA for the CDR3: TGTGCCTGGAGCCCCCCGGGACAGGGGAAGAACACTGAAGCTTTCTTT.

The rearrangement links TRBV6-5 to TRBJ1-1, with D perhaps matching TRBD1 (5 bases). From germline, CDR1 is MNHEY and CDR2 SVGAGI. The CDR3 totals 11 residues. V was trimmed by 10 bases and J by 5 bases, leaving 11 bases between them. This chain's CDR3 is CAIEGDTEAFF. The CDR3 DNA follows: TGTGCCATCGAAGGGGATACTGAAGCTTTCTTT.

The genes are TRBV4-1 and TRBJ1-2; D gene unclear. CDR1 is MGHRA and CDR2 is YSYEKL in the germline V gene. Trimming left V 6 bases short and J 4 bases short, with 15 bases between. The CDR3 is made up of 14 amino acids. This CDR3 is CASRAGGERYGYTF. CDR3 coding DNA: TGCGCCAGCAGAGCAGGTGGGGAGCGCTATGGCTACACCTTC.

This chain links TRBV30 with TRBJ2-7; D might be TRBD1 (5 bases). The V and J ends lost 5 bases and 5 bases respectively, with 13 bases between them. Germline CDR1 reads GTSNPN; CDR2 reads SVGIG (reference sequence). The CDR3 is 12 residues long. This CDR3 is CAWGRRVDEQYF. CDR3 DNA sequence: TGTGCCTGGGGACGCAGGGTGGACGAGCAGTACTTC.

In DNA, the CDR3 is TGTGCCAGTAGCGCCCAAGAGACCCAGTACTTC. Its translation is CASSAQETQYF. The chain employs TRBV10-3 and TRBJ2-5; the D gene is possibly TRBD2 (5 bases). Trimming pared 10 bases from V and 1 base from J, leaving 7 bases between. This CDR3 has 11 residues. CDR1 is ENHRY, CDR2 SYGVKD, per germline.

The chain recombines TRBV4-2 with TRBJ2-4; 7 bases are shared with TRBD1. With V trimmed by 3 bases and J by 4 bases, 6 bases remained unmatched. Looked up from germline, CDR1 is LGHNA and CDR2 is YNFKEQ. CDR3 length equals 15 residues. CDR3 DNA: TGTGCCAGCAGCCAGGAACAGGGGCCAAAAAACATTCAGTACTTC. The encoded protein is CASSQEQGPKNIQYF.

CDR3: CAWSVGADSYEQYF. The CDR3 DNA is TGTGCCTGGAGTGTAGGAGCGGATTCCTACGAGCAGTACTTC. This chain links TRBV30 with TRBJ2-7; TRBD2 is a possible D gene (5 bases). Germline V lookup: CDR1 GTSNPN, CDR2 SVGIG (reference sequence). With 0 bases removed from V and 1 base from J, the gap between germline ends came to 10 bases. This CDR3 has 14 residues.

V and J are TRBV2 and TRBJ2-7; weak D call: TRBD2 (6 bases). The CDR3 runs to 15 residues. The germline gives CDR1 SNHLY, CDR2 FYNNEI. V lost 2 bases to trimming and J lost 0 bases, with 11 bases between them. The CDR3: CASSEWGVPSYEQYF. Here the CDR3 DNA reads TGTGCCAGCAGTGAATGGGGGGTTCCCTCCTACGAGCAGTACTTC. Using reference TRBV2 and TRBJ2-7 for the parts outside the CDR3, the full variable domain is EPEVTQTPSHQVTQMGQEVILRCVPISNHLYFYWYRQILGQKVEFLVSFYNNEISEKSEIFDDQFSVERPDGSNFTLKIRSTKLEDSAMYFCASSEWGVPSYEQYFGPGTRLTVT.